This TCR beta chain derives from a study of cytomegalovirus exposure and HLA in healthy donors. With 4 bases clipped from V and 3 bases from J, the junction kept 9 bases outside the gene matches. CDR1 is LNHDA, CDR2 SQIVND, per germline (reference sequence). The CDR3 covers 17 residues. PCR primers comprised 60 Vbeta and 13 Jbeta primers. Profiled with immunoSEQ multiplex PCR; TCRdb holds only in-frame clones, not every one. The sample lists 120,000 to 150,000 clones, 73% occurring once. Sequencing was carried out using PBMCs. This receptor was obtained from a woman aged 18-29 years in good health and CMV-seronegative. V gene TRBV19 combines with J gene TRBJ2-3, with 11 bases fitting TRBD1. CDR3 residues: CASSKRTGGDLTDTQYF. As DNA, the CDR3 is TGTGCCAGTAGTAAGAGGACAGGGGGCGATTTAACAGATACGCAGTATTTT.